Listed here is a single T cell receptor beta chain. Data came from immunoSEQ multiplex PCR; TCRdb stores just in-frame clones and leaves some out. The sample consists of 450,000 or so clones, about 90% of them appearing once. These data belong to a study of blood T cell repertoires in COVID-19. Study-level background: There were acute and convalescent COVID-19 samples, and they came from the United States, Italy and Spain.

It was during active infection that Seattle patients were enrolled and then longitudinally followed. The receptor was isolated from a man aged 18 to 30 with COVID-19, enrolled during active disease. Sequenced material: peripheral blood.

Written as DNA, the CDR3 is TGCAGTGCCCCGGGACAGAATGGCTACACCTTC. It yields the protein CSAPGQNGYTF. The J gene is TRBJ1-2, the V gene TRBV20-1; 7 nucleotides match TRBD1. The J segment lost 6 bases and the V segment lost 6 bases, leaving 4 bases of the junction unmatched. Germline CDR1 reads DFQATT; CDR2 reads SNEGSKA (reference sequence). This CDR3 comprises 11 residues.